A selection of T cell receptor beta chains follows, all from one sample in a study of blood T cell repertoires in COVID-19. Only in-frame clones appear in the TCRdb table, and some are missing; sequencing was by immunoSEQ multiplex PCR. This table holds under 300,000 clones, roughly nine tenths found once. The source material was peripheral blood. These receptors all come from a woman aged 40-49 years who had recovered from COVID-19. Each CDR3 is given with its conserved first and last residue. Fields, in order: J gene, CDR3 length, clone size, D gene, V gene, CDR3 protein, CDR3 DNA. The D gene is left open where the match is weak. The listing skips clone size in some rows; elsewhere it reads once, few, many or a size class.

TRBJ1-2 | 14 | . | . | TRBV7-9 | CASTFGGPRGGYTF | TGTGCCAGCACCTTTGGTGGACCCCGGGGTGGCTACACCTTC
TRBJ2-3 | 14 | . | . | TRBV19 | CASSSTISTDTQYF | TGTGCCAGTAGTTCGACGATTAGCACCGATACGCAGTATTTT
TRBJ1-3 | 14 | . | TRBD1 | TRBV12-5 | CASGLALRGHTIYF | TGTGCTAGTGGTTTGGCTCTCAGGGGGCACACCATATATTTT
TRBJ1-1 | 13 | . | . | TRBV5-6 | CASSFPGVTEAFF | TGTGCCAGCAGCTTCCCCGGAGTCACTGAAGCTTTCTTT
TRBJ2-1 | 15 | . | TRBD2 | TRBV6-5 | CASSYGTSADNEQFF | TGTGCCAGCAGTTACGGGACTAGCGCAGACAATGAGCAGTTCTTC
TRBJ2-7 | 13 | . | . | TRBV5-1 | CASSNGQTYEQYF | TGCGCCAGCAGCAATGGACAGACCTACGAGCAGTACTTC
TRBJ2-1 | 14 | . | . | TRBV24-1 | CATSDFRGPGEQFF | TGTGCCACCAGTGATTTCAGAGGGCCCGGTGAGCAGTTCTTC
TRBJ2-3 | 15 | . | TRBD2 | TRBV5-6 | CASSFGFGRGDTQYF | TGTGCCAGCAGCTTCGGGTTTGGGAGGGGAGATACGCAGTATTTT
TRBJ2-7 | 18 | . | TRBD2 | TRBV9 | CASSVVPLGAGGTYEQYF | TGTGCCAGCAGCGTAGTTCCCCTTGGGGCGGGGGGTACCTACGAGCAGTACTTC
TRBJ1-2 | 13 | once | TRBD1 | TRBV18 | CASSGTGQDGYTF | TGTGCCAGCTCAGGGACAGGGCAGGATGGCTACACCTTC
TRBJ2-5 | 16 | . | . | TRBV19 | CASSSRVFSVLETQYF | TGTGCCAGTAGTAGTCGTGTTTTTTCCGTTTTGGAGACCCAGTACTTC
TRBJ2-5 | 14 | . | TRBD1 | TRBV7-8 | CASSFDRVKETQYF | TGTGCCAGCAGCTTCGACAGGGTTAAAGAGACCCAGTACTTC
TRBJ1-1 | 11 | . | . | TRBV29-1 | CSGRGGPEAFF | TGCAGCGGAAGGGGGGGCCCTGAAGCTTTCTTT
TRBJ2-1 | 14 | . | TRBD1 | TRBV2 | CASSAGQGYNEQFF | TGTGCCAGCAGTGCGGGACAGGGTTACAATGAGCAGTTCTTC
TRBJ2-3 | 11 | . | . | TRBV2 | CASSAVDTQYF | TGTGCCAGCAGTGCTGTAGATACGCAGTATTTT
TRBJ1-6 | 18 | . | . | TRBV5-1 | CASSQHTDRSSYNSPLHF | TGCGCCAGCAGCCAACATACCGACAGGAGCTCCTATAATTCACCCCTCCACTTT
TRBJ2-2 | 17 | . | TRBD2 | TRBV11-3 | CASSDDKLAGATGELFF | TGTGCCAGCAGTGACGACAAGCTAGCGGGAGCGACCGGGGAGCTGTTTTTT
TRBJ1-1 | 15 | . | TRBD1 | TRBV10-2 | CASSPRQGMNTEAFF | TGCGCCAGCAGCCCACGACAGGGAATGAACACTGAAGCTTTCTTT
TRBJ2-1 | 14 | . | . | TRBV19 | CASSPGDSNNEQFF | TGTGCCAGTAGCCCCGGGGATAGCAACAATGAGCAGTTCTTC
TRBJ1-5 | 15 | . | . | TRBV28 | CASTRGGSQNQPQHF | TGTGCCAGCACCCGAGGTGGGTCTCAAAATCAGCCCCAGCATTTT
TRBJ1-3 | 13 | . | . | TRBV3-1/TRBV3-2 | CASSQEGHGTIYF | TGTGCCAGCAGCCAAGAGGGACACGGTACCATATATTTT
TRBJ1-3 | 15 | . | . | TRBV7-9 | CASSFSGFSGNTIYF | TGTGCCAGCAGCTTCTCAGGTTTCTCTGGAAACACCATATATTTT
TRBJ1-1 | 12 | . | . | TRBV2 | CASSLGLTEAFF | TGTGCCAGCAGTTTAGGACTAACTGAAGCTTTCTTT
TRBJ2-3 | 15 | . | TRBD1 | TRBV6-5 | CASRKPGQGTDTQYF | TGTGCCAGCAGAAAACCGGGACAGGGGACAGATACGCAGTATTTT
TRBJ1-2 | 13 | . | . | TRBV9 | CASSVGLNYGYTF | TGTGCCAGCAGCGTGGGACTTAACTATGGCTACACCTTC
TRBJ2-3 | 14 | once | TRBD2 | TRBV6-1 | CASSDPREVDTQYF | TGTGCCAGCAGTGACCCCCGGGAGGTAGATACGCAGTATTTT
TRBJ1-1 | 12 | . | . | TRBV6-5 | CASRTVNTEAFF | TGTGCCAGCAGGACAGTGAACACTGAAGCTTTCTTT
TRBJ1-4 | 14 | . | TRBD1 | TRBV2 | CASSAGTGNEKLFF | TGTGCCAGCAGTGCGGGGACAGGGAATGAAAAACTGTTTTTT
TRBJ1-1 | 18 | . | . | TRBV10-3 | CAISESTGLGLMNTEAFF | TGTGCCATCAGTGAGTCGACTGGTCTCGGCCTCATGAACACTGAAGCTTTCTTT
TRBJ2-1 | 16 | . | TRBD1 | TRBV28 | CASSTVGTVGYNEQFF | TGTGCCAGCAGTACAGTAGGGACAGTAGGGTACAATGAGCAGTTCTTC
TRBJ2-1 | 15 | . | . | TRBV18 | CASSPRQGGYNEQFF | TGTGCCAGCTCACCACGTCAGGGAGGATACAATGAGCAGTTCTTC
TRBJ2-2 | 17 | . | TRBD2 | TRBV10-2 | CASRKTSGGAYTGELFF | TGCGCCAGCAGGAAGACTAGCGGGGGGGCCTACACCGGGGAGCTGTTTTTT
TRBJ2-5 | 13 | . | TRBD1 | TRBV6-1 | CASSEIRGETQYF | TGTGCCAGCAGTGAAATCAGGGGGGAGACCCAGTACTTC
TRBJ2-5 | 15 | . | TRBD2 | TRBV9 | CASSVAGSGGETQYF | TGTGCCAGCAGCGTGGCGGGGAGCGGGGGTGAGACCCAGTACTTC
TRBJ2-3 | 14 | . | . | TRBV9 | CASSPGGGPDTQYF | TGTGCCAGCAGCCCCGGCGGAGGGCCAGATACGCAGTATTTT
TRBJ2-7 | 15 | . | TRBD1 | TRBV27 | CASSFPDRVTYEQYF | TGTGCCAGCAGTTTCCCGGACAGGGTGACCTACGAGCAGTACTTC
TRBJ2-2 | 16 | . | TRBD1 | TRBV13 | CASSFRQGYNTGELFF | TGTGCCAGCAGCTTTCGACAGGGTTATAACACCGGGGAGCTGTTTTTT
TRBJ1-1 | 13 | . | . | TRBV11-3 | CASSLRLGAEAFF | TGTGCCAGCAGCTTACGTTTAGGGGCTGAAGCTTTCTTT
TRBJ2-3 | 15 | . | TRBD2 | TRBV29-1 | CSVVRTSGFTDTQYF | TGCAGCGTTGTTAGGACTAGCGGATTCACAGATACGCAGTATTTT
TRBJ2-1 | 11 | . | . | TRBV7-9 | CASSLQLRQFF | TGTGCCAGCAGCCTCCAACTAAGGCAGTTCTTC
TRBJ2-1 | 13 | . | . | TRBV10-3 | CAIKVWDGSEQFF | TGTGCCATCAAGGTTTGGGATGGGAGTGAGCAGTTCTTC